What follows are 31 T cell receptor beta chains derived from one specimen sequenced in a study of T cells in Graves' hyperthyroidism and ophthalmopathy. It was RNA transcripts that yielded the amplified TCR beta CDR3 regions. Carried out on the TCR CDR3, a first-round RT-PCR used the HTBI primer set. TCRdb used MiXCR to reprocess the multiplex PCR reads, holding one entry per CDR3 protein. Of around 620,000 distinct CDR3 sequences listed, roughly 15% were seen once; the top ten hold approximately 3.9%. The source material was blood. The source is a woman in her twenties or thirties with Graves' hyperthyroidism.

This clonotype was seen many times. The chain has TRBV24-1 and TRBJ2-3, with D perhaps TRBD1 or TRBD2 (5 bases each). There are 16 residues in the CDR3. Germline assignment: CDR1 KGHDR and CDR2 SFDVKD. V dropped 4 bases and J dropped 2 bases, with 15 bases sitting between them. The CDR3 region is CATSEGTGFVTDTQYF. Written as DNA, the CDR3 is TGTGCCACCAGTGAGGGGACGGGCTTTGTCACAGATACGCAGTATTTT.

The chain employs TRBV7-6 and TRBJ2-1, with 8 bases lining up with TRBD1. Germline CDR1 SGHVS, CDR2 FNYEAQ. V trimming: 7 bases; J trimming: 3 bases; junction bases outside the gene matches: 8. The CDR3 loop spans 15 amino acids. CDR3: CASIPGQDYYNEQFF. In nucleotides, the CDR3 is TGTGCCAGCATTCCGGGACAGGACTACTACAATGAGCAGTTCTTC.

V and J are TRBV5-1 and TRBJ2-1; 8 bases map to TRBD2. The CDR3 has 16 residues. J gave up 4 bases and V 0 bases, and 6 bases lay outside the gene matches. Germline CDR1 is SGHRS and CDR2 is YFSETQ. CDR3 region: CASSLESAGGYNEQFF. The CDR3 coding sequence is TGCGCCAGCAGCTTGGAATCGGCGGGAGGATACAATGAGCAGTTCTTC.

Ten or more counts support this clonotype. The rearrangement uses TRBV30 and TRBJ2-1; possibly TRBD2 for D (5 bases). From germline, CDR1 is GTSNPN and CDR2 SVGIG (reference sequence). With 3 bases removed from V and 0 bases from J, the gap between germline ends came to 15 bases. The CDR3 spans 16 residues. The chain's CDR3 is CAWSRLKLGSYNEQFF. The CDR3 DNA follows: TGTGCCTGGAGCCGACTAAAACTAGGCTCCTACAATGAGCAGTTCTTC.

The chain has TRBV7-2 and TRBJ2-3; TRBD1 matches at 10 bases. Germline V gives CDR1 SGHTA, CDR2 FQGNSA. The J segment lost 1 base and the V segment lost 0 bases, leaving 4 bases of the junction unmatched. CDR3 length: 17 amino acids. CDR3 nucleotide sequence: TGTGCCAGCAGCTTAGCGCGACAGGGGGCGGGCACAGATACGCAGTATTTT. Its protein is CASSLARQGAGTDTQYF.

This clonotype was counted at least ten times. This chain uses TRBV12-3 or TRBV12-4 with TRBJ1-1, with a tentative D call TRBD1 (6 bases). The CDR3 runs 12 residues. V lost 6 bases, J lost 8 bases, and 13 bases lay in between. CDR3 nucleotides: TGTGCCAGCAGCCGTGGACAGTTCGAAGCTTTCTTT. It translates to CASSRGQFEAFF.

Many counts were recorded for this clonotype. This chain's CDR3 is CASSLGVSSYNEQFF. The DNA of the CDR3 is TGTGCCAGCAGCTTAGGGGTGAGCTCCTACAATGAGCAGTTCTTC. The chain links TRBV7-2 to TRBJ2-1; D remains unclear. The V and J ends lost 1 base and 0 bases respectively, with 7 bases between them. CDR1 and CDR2 from the germline V gene are SGHTA and FQGNSA. The CDR3 runs 15 residues.

A note on this clonotype: This may come from a read error, since a much larger clone is one base off. J is TRBJ2-2 and V is TRBV2, with D tentatively TRBD1 or TRBD2 (6 bases each). This CDR3 is 14 amino acids long. Germline CDR1 SNHLY, CDR2 FYNNEI. The CDR3 sequence: CATAGTRNTGGLFF. The CDR3 region has the DNA TGTGCCACCGCCGGGACAAGGAACACCGGGGGGCTGTTTTTT.

This clonotype was observed a few times. The chain links TRBV12-3 or TRBV12-4 to TRBJ2-2; unclear D gene. The CDR3 has 13 residues. The V gene lost 3 bases and the J gene lost 6 bases, with 8 bases spanning the gap. This CDR3 is CASSFRTPGELFF. CDR3 DNA sequence: TGTGCCAGCAGTTTTCGAACTCCCGGGGAGCTGTTTTTT.

This clonotype was seen repeatedly, ten times or more. The V and J genes are TRBV3-1 and TRBJ2-7; 10 nucleotides align to TRBD2. The ends lost 4 bases at V and 3 bases at J; junction bases unmatched: 6. CDR3 size: 15 residues. Looked up from germline, CDR1 is LGHDT and CDR2 is YNNKEL (reference sequence). The CDR3 DNA reads TGTGCCAGCAGCCGTATGCCTAGCGGGAGCTACGAGCAGTACTTC. As protein: CASSRMPSGSYEQYF.

The genes are TRBV12-3 or TRBV12-4 and TRBJ2-3; the D is unclear. V lost 7 bases, J lost 6 bases, and 17 bases lay in between. The CDR3 runs 14 residues. The CDR3 DNA reads TGTGCCAGCACTCTGAGGCGTATAGGGGATACGCAGTATTTT. It is translated as CASTLRRIGDTQYF.

Many counts were recorded for this clonotype. The CDR3 coding sequence is TGTGCCAGCAGCCTCAGGGGGCTAGCGGGAATCAATGAGCAGTTCTTC. This gives the protein CASSLRGLAGINEQFF. This chain uses TRBV28 with TRBJ2-1, with a possible D match to TRBD2 (9 bases). This CDR3 contains 16 residues. Germline V gene data show CDR1 as MDHEN and CDR2 as SYDVKM. V shed 6 bases and J shed 6 bases, with 21 bases lying between them. Combining the CDR3 with reference TRBV28 and TRBJ2-1 gives the whole variable domain DVKVTQSSRYLVKRTGEKVFLECVQDMDHENMFWYRQDPGLGLRLIYFSYDVKMKEKGDIPEGYSVSREKKERFSLILESASTNQTSMYLCASSLRGLAGINEQFFGPGTRLTVL.

The CDR3 DNA reads as TGTGCCAGCAGTGATCTGGGTCAAGAGACCCAGTACTTC. It codes for CASSDLGQETQYF. The chain joins TRBV2 to TRBJ2-5, with D hard to call. Trimming left V 3 bases short and J 2 bases short, with 7 bases between. The CDR3 runs to 13 residues. Germline-derived CDR1 and CDR2 are SNHLY and FYNNEI.

The chain carries TRBV7-9 and TRBJ2-5; a possible D gene is TRBD1 (8 bases). Per the germline V gene, CDR1 is SEHNR and CDR2 is FQNEAQ (reference sequence). The CDR3 runs to 15 residues. V lost 5 bases, J lost 5 bases, and 18 bases lay in between. The DNA of the CDR3 is TGTGCCAGCAGCGGGGGGGCAGGGGGCGTGGAGACCCAGTACTTC. This gives the protein CASSGGAGGVETQYF.

This clonotype was recorded many times. The chain recombines TRBV5-5 with TRBJ1-1, with a weak D call TRBD1 (5 bases). The CDR3 consists of 12 residues. The germline CDR1 and CDR2 sequences are SGHKS and YYEKEE (reference sequence). The V gene lost 7 bases and the J gene lost 5 bases, with 12 bases spanning the gap. CDR3 nucleotide sequence: TGTGCCAGCCGCCGAGAGGGGACTGAAGCTTTCTTT. Amino acids: CASRREGTEAFF.

This clonotype was observed many times. This sequence joins TRBV2 and TRBJ1-6, with 10 positions matching TRBD1. Germline trimming cut 7 bases from V and 9 bases from J; bases unmatched to any gene: 6. Germline V gene data show CDR1 as SNHLY and CDR2 as FYNNEI. This CDR3 has 14 amino acids. The CDR3 reads CASTRTGGVSPLHF. For the CDR3, the DNA is TGTGCCAGCACCAGGACAGGGGGAGTTTCACCCCTCCACTTT.

The chain uses TRBV27 and TRBJ2-7, with a weak D call TRBD1 (5 bases). The CDR3 sequence is 16 residues long. Trimming removed 4 bases from V and 3 bases from J, with 19 bases in between. Germline values: CDR1 MNHEY, CDR2 SMNVEV (reference sequence). As DNA, the CDR3 is TGTGCCAGCAGTTCCCCTTTCAGGGTTATAGGCTACGAGCAGTACTTC. Residues: CASSSPFRVIGYEQYF.

The genes are TRBV19 and TRBJ1-1; 7 nucleotides match TRBD1. Germline values: CDR1 LNHDA, CDR2 SQIVND (reference sequence). The V gene end was trimmed by 6 bases and the J gene end by 1 base; junction bases not matched to a gene: 8. This CDR3 contains 15 residues. The CDR3 loop reads CASRLGGGANTEAFF. The CDR3, as DNA: TGTGCCAGTAGGCTAGGAGGGGGCGCGAACACTGAAGCTTTCTTT.

As to this clonotype: This may stem from a read error, because a much larger clone lies one nucleotide away. The chain carries TRBV15 and TRBJ2-7; a weak D match, TRBD2 (6 bases). The CDR3 runs to 17 residues. Germline CDR1 reads LNHNV; CDR2 reads YYDKDF (reference sequence). CDR3 sequence (DNA): TGTGCCACCCGCAGAGACGCGGGGTCGCAGGGCTCCTACGAGCAGTACTTC. Protein sequence: CATRRDAGSQGSYEQYF.

This clonotype was detected many times. CDR3 bases: TGTGCCAGCAGCCCGGACCGGTGGAATGAGCAGTTCTTC. Amino acids: CASSPDRWNEQFF. This chain links TRBV7-3 with TRBJ2-1; D uncertain. This CDR3 has 13 amino acids. Germline V gives CDR1 SGHTA, CDR2 FQGTGA. V was shortened by 5 bases and J by 7 bases, with 12 bases between the two germline ends.

This clonotype was recorded only once. A read error may explain this, as a much larger clone is one base away. The conserved phenylalanine or tryptophan normally closing the CDR3 is absent here, so this likely arose from a read error. CDR3 coding DNA: TGCGCCAGCAGCTTGGGGCGGCCATCCTACAATGAGCAGTTCCTC. As protein: CASSLGRPSYNEQFL. The rearrangement links TRBV9 to TRBJ2-1, with D tentatively TRBD1 (5 bases). The CDR3 is 15 amino acids. Germline V gene lookup returns CDR1 SGDLS and CDR2 YYNGEE.

This clonotype was picked up a small number of times. The chain links TRBV14 to TRBJ2-7, with D possibly matching TRBD1 (6 bases). V lost 4 bases, J lost 7 bases, and 14 bases lay in between. The CDR3 is 13 amino acids. Germline loops: CDR1 SGHDN, CDR2 FVKESK. CDR3 protein: CASSPTGNGEQYF. The CDR3 DNA sequence: TGTGCCAGCAGCCCCACAGGGAATGGTGAGCAGTACTTC.

This chain links TRBV4-3 with TRBJ2-7; D might be TRBD2 (6 bases). V was pared by 0 bases and J by 6 bases, with 18 bases between. The CDR3 consists of 16 residues. CDR1 is LGHNA and CDR2 is YSLEER in the germline V gene. CDR3 bases: TGCGCCAGCAGCCAAGAAGCGCGGGATAATCGCGGCGAGCAGTACTTC. Translated: CASSQEARDNRGEQYF.

This clonotype was observed many times. The chain combines TRBV2 with TRBJ2-1; no clear D gene. This CDR3 comprises 15 residues. Germline CDR1 is SNHLY and CDR2 is FYNNEI. Deletions cut 2 bases from V and 2 bases from J, with 10 bases between. This CDR3 reads CASSEWAETYNEQFF. The CDR3 DNA reads TGTGCCAGCAGTGAATGGGCGGAGACCTACAATGAGCAGTTCTTC.

This clonotype has a count of ten or more. The genes are TRBV18 and TRBJ1-2; no clear D. The V end was cut by 1 base, the J end by 4 bases, with 10 bases between. This CDR3 has 14 residues. The germline gives CDR1 KGHSH, CDR2 LQKENI. CDR3 amino acids: CASSPQDGPYGYTF. In nucleotides, the CDR3 is TGTGCCAGCTCACCACAGGACGGACCCTATGGCTACACCTTC.

The chain combines TRBV28 with TRBJ2-7, with D possibly being TRBD2 (5 bases). Trimming took off 1 base at V and 1 base at J, with 11 bases between the two ends. The CDR3 covers 15 residues. CDR1 MDHEN and CDR2 SYDVKM come from the germline V gene. The CDR3 loop is CASSLSFGDSYEQYF. CDR3 DNA sequence: TGTGCCAGCAGTTTATCATTCGGGGATTCCTACGAGCAGTACTTC.

The sample holds a few counts of this clonotype. The chain has TRBV19 and TRBJ1-5; tentatively, D is TRBD1 (6 bases). Germline values: CDR1 LNHDA, CDR2 SQIVND (reference sequence). The CDR3 spans 17 residues. Trimming took off 3 bases at V and 4 bases at J, with 19 bases between the two ends. The CDR3 bases are TGTGCCAGTAGTATCTTCCCGACAGGTGCCTCTAATCAGCCCCAGCATTTT. This sequence encodes CASSIFPTGASNQPQHF.

This clonotype came up many times. The genes are TRBV12-5 and TRBJ2-1, with D hard to call. The CDR3 totals 21 residues. Germline lookup yields CDR1 LGHNT and CDR2 FRNRAP. Trimming took off 0 bases at V and 0 bases at J, with 24 bases between the two ends. In nucleotides, the CDR3 is TGTGCTAGTGGTTTGGTACGGTCCGGTTACGAGAGACCGAGCTCCTACAATGAGCAGTTCTTC. It yields the protein CASGLVRSGYERPSSYNEQFF.

This clonotype was observed a handful of times. A much larger clone sits a single nucleotide away, making a read error possible. V usage is TRBV28 and J usage is TRBJ1-5, with a weak D call TRBD1 (5 bases). V lost 2 bases to trimming and J lost 2 bases, with 10 bases between them. Germline V gives CDR1 MDHEN, CDR2 SYDVKM. The CDR3 extends over 15 amino acids. CDR3 DNA sequence: TGTGCCAGCAGTTTAGGGGGGGTGGGCAATCAGCCCCAGCATTTT. It codes for CASSLGGVGNQPQHF.

This clonotype was seen repeatedly, ten times or more. This chain uses TRBV5-1 with TRBJ2-7, with unresolved D. The CDR3 runs 16 residues. With 4 bases removed from V and 2 bases from J, the gap between germline ends came to 19 bases. Germline assignment: CDR1 SGHRS and CDR2 YFSETQ. CDR3 sequence (DNA): TGCGCCAGCAGCACGTCCGGGCAAACCTTCCCCTACGAGCAGTACTTC. As protein: CASSTSGQTFPYEQYF.

This clonotype was counted at least ten times. The chain joins TRBV14 to TRBJ2-3; D uncertain. This CDR3 has 16 residues. CDR1 is SGHDN, CDR2 FVKESK, per germline. V was cut by 3 bases and J by 0 bases, with 13 bases left in between. The CDR3 loop reads CASSQDVEHSTDTQYF. Written as DNA, the CDR3 is TGTGCCAGCAGCCAGGACGTGGAGCATAGCACAGATACGCAGTATTTT.